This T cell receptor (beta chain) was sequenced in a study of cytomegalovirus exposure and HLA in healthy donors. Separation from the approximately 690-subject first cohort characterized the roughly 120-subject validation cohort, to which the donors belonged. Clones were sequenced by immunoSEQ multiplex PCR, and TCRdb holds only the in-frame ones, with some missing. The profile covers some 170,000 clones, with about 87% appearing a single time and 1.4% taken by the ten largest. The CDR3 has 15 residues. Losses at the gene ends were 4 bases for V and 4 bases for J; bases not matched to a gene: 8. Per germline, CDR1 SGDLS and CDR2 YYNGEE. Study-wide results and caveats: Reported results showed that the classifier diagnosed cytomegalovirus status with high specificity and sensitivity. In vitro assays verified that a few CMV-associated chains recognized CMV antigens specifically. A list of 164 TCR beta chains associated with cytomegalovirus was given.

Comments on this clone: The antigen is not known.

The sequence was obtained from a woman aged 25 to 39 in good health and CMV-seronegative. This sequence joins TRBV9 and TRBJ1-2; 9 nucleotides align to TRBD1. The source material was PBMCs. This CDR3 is CASSPRDRETYGYTF. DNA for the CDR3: TGTGCCAGCAGCCCCCGGGACAGGGAAACCTATGGCTACACCTTC.